What follows describes a single TCR beta chain. This clonotype was picked up a small number of times. The specificity of this receptor is unknown. No qualities accompany the bases; no much larger clone lies one base away. The library was generated by multiplex PCR. Sequencing instrument: Illumina HiSeq 4000. TCR beta libraries were built with iRepertoire HTBI primers and Arm-PCR amplification of CDR3 regions. Before sequencing, the PCR products went through gel purification. In the original analysis: Gene usage analysis of CDR3 amino acid clonotypes used the roughly 60 TRBV and fewer than 15 TRBJ segments found across samples. COPE and FqMerger were used to merge filtered high-quality paired reads into contigs. BLAST was used to align contigs to the IMGT TRBV, TRBD and TRBJ reference genes, and CDR3 was defined following IMGT. Clonotypes above 0.1% frequency were classified as highly expanded clones. Shannon entropy served as the measure of repertoire diversity, while the Gini coefficient captured V-J evenness. Clonotypes shared by more than one individual were considered public. TCRdb cleaned the public reads at Q25 with fastp, built clones with MiXCR and kept in-frame beta chains. Rows matching on CDR3 protein sequence are summarized as one entry with the most common DNA and genes. TCRdb's processing, not the authors' own work, is the source of the V and J calls. Here the sample has fewer than 550,000 distinct CDR3 sequences; roughly a fifth occur a single time. The leading ten clones occupy roughly 7.1% of the sample.

CDR1 and CDR2, per the germline V gene (reference sequence), are GTSNPN and SVGIG. The cysteine opens and the phenylalanine closes a CDR3 of 13 amino acids. Only the CDR3 portion is preserved as DNA: 39 bases, with reading frame beginning at the first base. Cut back by 0 bases and 10 bases, the V and J ends lie 10 bases apart. This specimen's time point label, per the study, means: persistent/refractory GD, antithyroid drugs over 5 years with positive TRAb. For both TCR sequencing and RNA sequencing, RNA was extracted from PBMCs in TRIzol. The diagnosis of Graves' disease was made according to American Thyroid Association guidelines. Patients for the study were recruited at an endocrinology department in Xi'an, China. From each patient, about 9.7 milliliters of peripheral blood was collected into an EDTA anticoagulant tube. Ficoll Paque Plus density gradient separation was used to isolate PBMCs, and no further T cell sorting was performed. An Agilent 2100 Bioanalyzer and agarose gel were used to assess RNA quality, and a NanoDrop 2000 was used to measure RNA concentration.

These data originate in a study of regulatory T cells in long-lasting Graves disease (TCRdb year 2021). Background on the whole study: Persistent Graves' disease was defined as antithyroid drug treatment for over 5 years with persistently positive TSH receptor autoantibodies. Persistent Graves' disease patients were compared with newly diagnosed Graves' disease patients by peripheral blood TCR sequencing and RNA sequencing. The study was conducted in China and was registered as a clinical trial. A total of some 33 samples were covered by TCR sequencing, comprising approximately 13 persistent and 20 or so newly diagnosed Graves' disease patients. Persistent Graves' disease patients in the clinical cohort had taken antithyroid drugs for 8 to 12 years on average. Results the study describes overall, beyond this receptor: The authors acknowledged the small sample size as a limitation that may reduce accuracy. Because the primary lesion, thyroid tissue, could not be accessed, the study looked at peripheral blood alone. Persistent Graves' disease patients showed lower TCR Shannon entropy and fewer highly expanded clones than newly diagnosed patients, suggesting clonal expansion. A larger number of public clonotypes was shared among persistent patients (about 2,700) than among newly diagnosed patients (approximately 1,000). Sequencing and analysis were restricted to the TCR beta chain. Persistent disease showed preferential use of TRBV28, TRBJ1-2 and TRBJ2-5, whereas newly diagnosed disease favored TRBV20-1 and TRBJ2-1.

The sample here was peripheral blood mononuclear cells (PBMCs), taken when the disease was refractory, from a patient treated with antithyroid drugs. The rearranged segments are TRBV30 and TRBJ1-6, and possibly TRBD1, on 5 matching bases. The clonotype was recovered from a female donor with Graves disease. At the DNA level, the sequence is TGTGCCTGGAGTGTAGAGGGACTCTCACCCCTCCACTTT. This codes for CAWSVEGLSPLHF.